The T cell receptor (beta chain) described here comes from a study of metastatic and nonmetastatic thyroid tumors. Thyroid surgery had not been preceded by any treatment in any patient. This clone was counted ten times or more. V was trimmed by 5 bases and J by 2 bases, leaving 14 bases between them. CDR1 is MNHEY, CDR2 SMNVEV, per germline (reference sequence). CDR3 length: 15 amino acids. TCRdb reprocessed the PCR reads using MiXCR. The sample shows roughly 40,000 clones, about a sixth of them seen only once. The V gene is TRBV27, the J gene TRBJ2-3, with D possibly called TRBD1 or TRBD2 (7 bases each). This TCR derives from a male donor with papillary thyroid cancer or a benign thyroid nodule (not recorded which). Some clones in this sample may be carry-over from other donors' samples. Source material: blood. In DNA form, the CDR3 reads TGTGCCAGCAGTCCAGGGGGGGGACACACAGATACGCAGTATTTT. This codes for CASSPGGGHTDTQYF.